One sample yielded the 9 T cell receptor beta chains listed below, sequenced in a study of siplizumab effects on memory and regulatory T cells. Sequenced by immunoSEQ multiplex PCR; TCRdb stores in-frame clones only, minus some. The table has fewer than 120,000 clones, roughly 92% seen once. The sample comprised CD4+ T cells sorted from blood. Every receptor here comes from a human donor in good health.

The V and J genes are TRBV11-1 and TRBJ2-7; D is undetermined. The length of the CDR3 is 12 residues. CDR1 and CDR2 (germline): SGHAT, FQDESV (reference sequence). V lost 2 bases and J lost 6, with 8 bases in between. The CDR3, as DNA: TGTGCCAGCAGCTTATTACCTAGCGAGCAGTACTTC. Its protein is CASSLLPSEQYF. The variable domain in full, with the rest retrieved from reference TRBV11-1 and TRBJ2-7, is EAEVAQSPRYKITEKSQAVAFWCDPISGHATLYWYRQILGQGPELLVQFQDESVVDDSQLPKDRFSAERLKGVDSTLKIQPAELGDSAMYLCASSLLPSEQYFGPGTRLTVT.

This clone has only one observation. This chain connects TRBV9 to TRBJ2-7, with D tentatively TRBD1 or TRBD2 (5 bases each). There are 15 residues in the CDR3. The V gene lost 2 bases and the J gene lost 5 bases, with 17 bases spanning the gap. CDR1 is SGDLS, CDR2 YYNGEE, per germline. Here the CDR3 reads CASSVRNEGINEQYF. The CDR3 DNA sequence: TGTGCCAGCAGCGTTAGAAACGAGGGGATCAACGAGCAGTACTTC.

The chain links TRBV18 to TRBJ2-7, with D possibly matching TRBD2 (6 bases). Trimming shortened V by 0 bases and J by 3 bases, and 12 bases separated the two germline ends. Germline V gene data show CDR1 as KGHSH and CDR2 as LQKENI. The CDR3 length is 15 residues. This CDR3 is CASSPPGGLLYEQYF. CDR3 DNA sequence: TGTGCCAGCTCACCACCCGGCGGACTACTCTACGAGCAGTACTTC.

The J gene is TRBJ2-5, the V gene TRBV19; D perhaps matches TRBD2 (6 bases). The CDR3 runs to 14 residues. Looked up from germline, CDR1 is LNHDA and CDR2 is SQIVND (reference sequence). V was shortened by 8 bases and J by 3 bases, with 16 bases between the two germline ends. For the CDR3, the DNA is TGTGCCAGTGCGACGGGAGCTTTCGAAGAGACCCAGTACTTC. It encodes CASATGAFEETQYF.

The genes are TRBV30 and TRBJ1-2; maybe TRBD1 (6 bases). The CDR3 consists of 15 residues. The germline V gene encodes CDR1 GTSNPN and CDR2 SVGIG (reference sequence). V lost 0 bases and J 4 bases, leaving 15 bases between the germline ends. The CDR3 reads CAWSVRGARSYGYTF. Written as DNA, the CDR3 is TGTGCCTGGAGTGTTAGGGGGGCGCGGAGCTATGGCTACACCTTC.

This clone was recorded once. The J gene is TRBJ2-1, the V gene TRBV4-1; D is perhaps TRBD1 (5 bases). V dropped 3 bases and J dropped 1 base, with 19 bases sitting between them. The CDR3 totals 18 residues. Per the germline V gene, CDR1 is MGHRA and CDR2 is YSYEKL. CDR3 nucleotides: TGCGCCAGCAGCCACCTCGTACCGACAGAAATTTCCTACAATGAGCAGTTCTTC. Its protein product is CASSHLVPTEISYNEQFF.

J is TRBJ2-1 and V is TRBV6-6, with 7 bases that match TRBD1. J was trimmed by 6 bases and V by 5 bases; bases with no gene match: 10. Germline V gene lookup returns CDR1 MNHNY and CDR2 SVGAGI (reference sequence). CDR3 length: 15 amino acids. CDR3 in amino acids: CASSPDRETSNEQFF. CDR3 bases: TGTGCCAGCAGTCCCGACAGGGAAACCTCCAATGAGCAGTTCTTC.

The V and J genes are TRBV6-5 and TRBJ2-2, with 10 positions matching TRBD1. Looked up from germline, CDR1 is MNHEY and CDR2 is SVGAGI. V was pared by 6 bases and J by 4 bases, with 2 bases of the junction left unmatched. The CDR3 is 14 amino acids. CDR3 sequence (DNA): TGTGCCAGCAGAAGACAGGGGGCCACCGGGGAGCTGTTTTTT. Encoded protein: CASRRQGATGELFF.

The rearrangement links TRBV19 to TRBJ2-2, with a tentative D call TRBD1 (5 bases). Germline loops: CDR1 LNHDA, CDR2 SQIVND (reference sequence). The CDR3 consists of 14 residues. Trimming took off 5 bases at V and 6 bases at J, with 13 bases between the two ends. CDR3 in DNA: TGTGCCAGTAGTGTGACCAGGGCCGCCGGGGAGCTGTTTTTT. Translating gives CASSVTRAAGELFF.